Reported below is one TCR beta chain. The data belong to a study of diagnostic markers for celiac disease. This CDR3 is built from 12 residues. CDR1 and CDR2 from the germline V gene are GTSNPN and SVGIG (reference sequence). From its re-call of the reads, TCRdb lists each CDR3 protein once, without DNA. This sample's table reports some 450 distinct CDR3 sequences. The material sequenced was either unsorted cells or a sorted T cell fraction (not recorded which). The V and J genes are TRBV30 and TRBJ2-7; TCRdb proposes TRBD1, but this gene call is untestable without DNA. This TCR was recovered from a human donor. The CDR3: CARGQGRYEQYF.